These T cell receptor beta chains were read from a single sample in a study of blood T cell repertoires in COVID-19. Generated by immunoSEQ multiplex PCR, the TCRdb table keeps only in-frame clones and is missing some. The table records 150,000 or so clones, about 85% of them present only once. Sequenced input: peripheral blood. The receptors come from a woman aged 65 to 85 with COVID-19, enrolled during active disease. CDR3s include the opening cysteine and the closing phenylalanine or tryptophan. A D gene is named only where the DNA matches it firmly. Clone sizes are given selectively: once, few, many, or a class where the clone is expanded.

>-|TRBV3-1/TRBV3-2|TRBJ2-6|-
TGTGCCAGCAGCCCCGCGGGGGCGGGGGGGGCCAACGTCCTGACTTTC
CASSPAGAGGANVLTF
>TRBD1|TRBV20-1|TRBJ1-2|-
TGCAGTGCTAGTGCCAGGGGGTCCTATGGCTACACCTTC
CSASARGSYGYTF
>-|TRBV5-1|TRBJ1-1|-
TGCGCCAGCAGCTTGGACAGCTTTAACACTGAAGCTTTCTTT
CASSLDSFNTEAFF
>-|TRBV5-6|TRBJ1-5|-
TGTGCCAGCAGTTTAGGACAGAGCAATCAGCCCCAGCATTTT
CASSLGQSNQPQHF
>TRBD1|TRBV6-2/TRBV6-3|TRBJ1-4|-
TGTGCCAGCAGCCACAGGACAGGACCCGCCGTGACGGGTAATGAAAAACTGTTTTTT
CASSHRTGPAVTGNEKLFF
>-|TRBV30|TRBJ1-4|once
TGTGCCTGGAGTGGACTCCAGCGGGAAAAACTGTTTTTT
CAWSGLQREKLFF
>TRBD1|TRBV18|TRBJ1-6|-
TGTGCCAGCTCACCAGGAGGGGGCAAATCACCCCTCCACTTT
CASSPGGGKSPLHF
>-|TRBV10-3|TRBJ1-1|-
TGTGCCCTAGACACAGGGCCGGGCACTGAAGCTTTCTTT
CALDTGPGTEAFF
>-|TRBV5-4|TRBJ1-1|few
TGTGCCAGCAGCTTAAGAATCGTTGGTTGGGCGACTGAAGCTTTCTTT
CASSLRIVGWATEAFF
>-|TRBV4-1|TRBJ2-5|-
TGCGCCAGCAGCCAAGAAGCCACAGCAGAGACCCAGTACTTC
CASSQEATAETQYF
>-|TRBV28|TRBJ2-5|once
TGTGCCAGCAGTTCGGGGATTCTCGCAGAGACCCAGTACTTC
CASSSGILAETQYF
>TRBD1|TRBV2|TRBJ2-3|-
TGTGCCAGCAGTCCCGGGACAGCCGTCACAGATACGCAGTATTTT
CASSPGTAVTDTQYF
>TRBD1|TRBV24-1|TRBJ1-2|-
TGTGCCACCAGTGATCCAACAGGGGGCGATGGCTACACCTTC
CATSDPTGGDGYTF
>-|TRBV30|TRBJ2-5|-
TGTGCCTGGAGCCGGCGGAACAGGGTAGTGGAGACCCAGTACTTC
CAWSRRNRVVETQYF
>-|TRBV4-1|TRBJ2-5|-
TGCGCCAGCAGCCAATGGGGTGACAGTCAAGAGACCCAGTACTTC
CASSQWGDSQETQYF
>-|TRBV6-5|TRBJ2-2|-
TGTGCCAGCAGTTACTCCCAGACGGGGACCGGGGAGCTGTTTTTT
CASSYSQTGTGELFF
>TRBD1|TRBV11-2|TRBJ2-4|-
TGTGCCAGCAGCTTACCGAGGACAGGGATTATAGAAAACATTCAGTACTTC
CASSLPRTGIIENIQYF
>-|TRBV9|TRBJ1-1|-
TGTGCCAGCAGCGTCGGATCGGAGGGCACTGAAGCTTTCTTT
CASSVGSEGTEAFF
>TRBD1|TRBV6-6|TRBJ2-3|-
TGTGCCAGCAGTCCTGTGGGGACAGGCCGAAGCACAGATACGCAGTATTTT
CASSPVGTGRSTDTQYF
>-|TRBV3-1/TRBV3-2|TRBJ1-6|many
TGTGCCAGCAGCCAAGATCTAGTCTCAGCGAGCTCCTATAATTCACCCCTCCACTTT
CASSQDLVSASSYNSPLHF
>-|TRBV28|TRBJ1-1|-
TGTGCCAGCAATCCCGGGGTCCACCCGGCTTTCTTT
CASNPGVHPAFF
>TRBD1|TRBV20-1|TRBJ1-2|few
TGCAGTGCTAGTTGGGACGGGGGACAGGGCGTGAGCTATGGCTACACCTTC
CSASWDGGQGVSYGYTF
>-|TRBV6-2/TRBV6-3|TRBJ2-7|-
TGTGCCAGCAGCCGAGCCAACGAGCAGTACTTC
CASSRANEQYF
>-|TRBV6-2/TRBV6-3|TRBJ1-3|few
TGTGCCAGCAGTTACTTTCGCGCGTCTGGAAACACCATATATTTT
CASSYFRASGNTIYF
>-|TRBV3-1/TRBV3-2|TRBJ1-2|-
TGTGCCAGCAGCCAGGGTACAGGCCATGGCTACACCTTC
CASSQGTGHGYTF
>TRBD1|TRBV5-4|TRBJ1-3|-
TGTGCCAGCAGCGAGGACAGGGGGTCTGGAAACACCATATATTTT
CASSEDRGSGNTIYF
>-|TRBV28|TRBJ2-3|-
TGTGCCAGCAGTCCCTGGGGGGGCCGGTCAGATACGCAGTATTTT
CASSPWGGRSDTQYF
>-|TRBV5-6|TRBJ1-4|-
TGTGCCAGCAGCCAGGGAGGAGGGTTTGATGAAAAACTGTTTTTT
CASSQGGGFDEKLFF
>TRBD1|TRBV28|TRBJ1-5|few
TGTGCCAGCAGAACCGGGACAGGGATAATCCAGCCCCAGCATTTT
CASRTGTGIIQPQHF
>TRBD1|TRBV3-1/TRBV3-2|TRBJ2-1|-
TGTGCCAGCAGCCAAGTTGGGAGGACAGGGGGCAGGCATGAGCAGTTCTTC
CASSQVGRTGGRHEQFF